The 20 T cell receptor beta chains given below trace back to one sample, sequenced in a study of spatial heterogeneity in lung cancer. MiXCR was run by TCRdb on the 5' RACE reads, yielding one entry per CDR3 protein. The table lists fewer than 20,000 distinct CDR3 sequences, 19% of them singletons, with about 14% in the top ten. Sample time point: sample taken at primary tumor resection. The study sequenced unsorted whole RNA from tumor, nontumor lung or frozen PBMC. The sequencing used PBMCs, collected at surgery. These receptors were taken from a male donor with early-stage non-small cell lung cancer.

This clonotype has a handful of counts. The V call is TRBV10-2, the J call TRBJ1-1, with D possibly TRBD1 on 6 matching bases. The V and J ends lost 8 bases and 2 bases respectively, with 12 bases between them. The CDR3 is made up of 13 amino acids. The germline V gene encodes CDR1 WSHSY and CDR2 SAAADI. The CDR3 nucleotides read TGCGCCAGCGGGGGCTTTTCTAACACTGAAGCTTTCTTT. Its protein is CASGGFSNTEAFF.

This clonotype was counted many times. The gene calls are TRBV6-5 and TRBJ2-7; TRBD1 matches 9 bases. This CDR3 spans 16 amino acids. The junction had 11 bases not matched to a gene; V was cut back by 6 bases and J by 2 bases. The germline gives CDR1 MNHEY, CDR2 SVGAGI. The CDR3, as DNA: TGTGCCAGCAGCCTCGGGACAGGGATGGGCACCTACGAGCAGTACTTC. Its translation is CASSLGTGMGTYEQYF.

This clonotype was seen many times. The CDR3 sequence is CASSPAALTGYEQYF. CDR3 bases: TGTGCCAGCAGTCCCGCCGCTCTCACAGGGTACGAGCAGTACTTC. The chain employs TRBV6-5 and TRBJ2-7; D perhaps matches TRBD1 (6 bases). Between the trimmed V and J ends, which lost 5 bases and 4 bases, there was a span of 18 bases. This CDR3 is 15 amino acids long. Germline V gene lookup returns CDR1 MNHEY and CDR2 SVGAGI.

This clonotype was recorded many times. The rearrangement joins TRBV19 to TRBJ2-1; tentative D call: TRBD2 (6 bases). The V end lost 1 base, the J end lost 6 bases, and 13 bases lay between the germline ends. Germline CDR1 LNHDA, CDR2 SQIVND (reference sequence). This CDR3 has 15 amino acids. The CDR3 loop reads CASSIGATGVNEQFF. The CDR3, as DNA: TGTGCCAGTAGTATAGGCGCGACGGGGGTCAATGAGCAGTTCTTC.

There are many counts of this clonotype. V and J are TRBV5-1 and TRBJ2-5, with D maybe TRBD1 (6 bases). V lost 4 bases and J lost 0, with 10 bases in between. The CDR3 extends over 14 amino acids. CDR1 is SGHRS, CDR2 YFSETQ, per germline. This CDR3 is CASSRGQNQETQYF. The CDR3 nucleotides are TGCGCCAGCAGCCGCGGACAGAACCAAGAGACCCAGTACTTC.

The chain links TRBV29-1 to TRBJ1-2; 9 bases map to TRBD1. From germline, CDR1 is SQVTM and CDR2 ANQGSEA. V gave up 6 bases and J gave up 7 bases; unmatched junction bases: 9. CDR3 size: 13 residues. CDR3 in DNA: TGCAGCGTAGATAGACCGGGACAGGGTGGCTACACCTTC. Protein sequence: CSVDRPGQGGYTF. The full variable domain, rest sourced from reference TRBV29-1 and TRBJ1-2, is SAVISQKPSRDICQRGTSLTIQCQVDSQVTMMFWYRQQPGQSLTLIATANQGSEATYESGFVIDKFPISRPNLTFSTLTVSNMSPEDSSIYLCSVDRPGQGGYTFGSGTRLTVV.

In this sample, this clonotype is medium-sized. The chain uses TRBV5-1 and TRBJ2-7; D tentatively reads TRBD1 or TRBD2 (6 bases each). This CDR3 contains 15 residues. The germline CDR1 and CDR2 sequences are SGHRS and YFSETQ. V was clipped by 3 bases and J by 1 base, with 14 bases between them. The CDR3 sequence is CASSSLGGPSYEQYF. The CDR3 coding sequence is TGCGCCAGCAGCTCCCTTGGGGGGCCTTCCTACGAGCAGTACTTC. Together with reference TRBV5-1 and TRBJ2-7, the CDR3 gives the full variable domain: KAGVTQTPRYLIKTRGQQVTLSCSPISGHRSVSWYQQTPGQGLQFLFEYFSETQRNKGNFPGRFSGRQFSNSRSEMNVSTLELGDSALYLCASSSLGGPSYEQYFGPGTRLTVT.

By its share, this clonotype is medium-sized. V usage is TRBV5-1 and J usage is TRBJ1-2; 8 nucleotides match TRBD1. Germline CDR1 is SGHRS and CDR2 is YFSETQ. With V trimmed by 0 bases and J by 2 bases, 9 bases remained unmatched. CDR3 length: 17 amino acids. This chain's CDR3 is CASSLARGQDKNYGYTF. For the CDR3, the DNA is TGCGCCAGCAGCTTGGCAAGGGGACAGGATAAAAACTATGGCTACACCTTC. Full variable domain (rest looked up from reference TRBV5-1 and TRBJ1-2): KAGVTQTPRYLIKTRGQQVTLSCSPISGHRSVSWYQQTPGQGLQFLFEYFSETQRNKGNFPGRFSGRQFSNSRSEMNVSTLELGDSALYLCASSLARGQDKNYGYTFGSGTRLTVV.

This clonotype has a handful of counts. This chain uses TRBV7-3 with TRBJ1-1; D remains ambiguous. The ends were cut back, 3 bases at V and 3 bases at J, with 8 bases in the middle. The CDR3 spans 13 residues. CDR1 and CDR2 from the germline V gene are SGHTA and FQGTGA. The CDR3 region has the DNA TGTGCCAGCAGCTTGAGTAGGGACACTGAAGCTTTCTTT. It codes for CASSLSRDTEAFF.

The chain uses TRBV7-9 and TRBJ2-3; D not certain. This CDR3 spans 13 amino acids. Germline CDR1 SEHNR, CDR2 FQNEAQ (reference sequence). The ends were cut back, 5 bases at V and 0 bases at J, with 6 bases in the middle. The CDR3 protein is CASSPSSTDTQYF. CDR3 bases: TGTGCCAGCAGCCCATCTAGCACAGATACGCAGTATTTT.

In regard to this clonotype: A much larger clone differs from this one at a single base, so this may be a read error. The V gene is TRBV6-5, the J gene TRBJ2-7; weak D call: TRBD1 (5 bases). This CDR3 spans 17 amino acids. CDR1 is MNHEY, CDR2 SVGAGI, per germline. CDR3 DNA: TGTGCCAGCAGTTACTCGATTGCAGGGTTGGGTTCCTACGAGCAGAACTTC. Translating gives CASSYSIAGLGSYEQNF.

In its sample, this clonotype was seen many times. V usage is TRBV5-6 and J usage is TRBJ1-2; the D gene is possibly TRBD1 (6 bases). Germline V gene lookup returns CDR1 SGHDT and CDR2 YYEEEE. The length of the CDR3 is 13 residues. The V end lost 0 bases, the J end lost 10 bases, and 13 bases lay between the germline ends. CDR3 bases: TGTGCCAGCAGCTTGGGTCAGGGGTATTTCTACACCTTC. Translating gives CASSLGQGYFYTF. The variable domain in full, with the rest retrieved from reference TRBV5-6 and TRBJ1-2, is DAGVTQSPTHLIKTRGQQVTLRCSPKSGHDTVSWYQQALGQGPQFIFQYYEEEERQRGNFPDRFSGHQFPNYSSELNVNALLLGDSALYLCASSLGQGYFYTFGSGTRLTVV.

The CDR3 nucleotides are TGTGCTAGTGCCACCGGGACAGGGGATTTGGGGGTTTACGAGCAGTACTTC. Its protein product is CASATGTGDLGVYEQYF. This chain joins TRBV12-5 and TRBJ2-7, with 10 bases aligning to TRBD1. In germline, CDR1 is LGHNT, CDR2 FRNRAP. J was trimmed by 4 bases and V by 7 bases; bases with no gene match: 16. The CDR3 sequence is 17 residues long.

The V and J genes are TRBV30 and TRBJ2-7, with TRBD1 as a possible D gene (6 bases). Germline CDR1 reads GTSNPN; CDR2 reads SVGIG (reference sequence). V was clipped by 7 bases and J by 2 bases, with 9 bases between them. The CDR3 spans 11 residues. The DNA of the CDR3 is TGTGCCTCCAGACAGGCCTACGAGCAGTACTTC. It yields the protein CASRQAYEQYF.

This clonotype was found a few times. The rearrangement links TRBV6-6 to TRBJ2-3, with D possibly TRBD2 on 6 matching bases. Trimming took 5 bases from V and 7 from J, leaving 16 bases between them. Germline assignment: CDR1 MNHNY and CDR2 SVGAGI (reference sequence). There are 14 residues in the CDR3. As DNA, the CDR3 is TGTGCCAGCAGTCCCCTCGGGGGAGTAAATACGCAGTATTTT. Residues: CASSPLGGVNTQYF.

CDR3 DNA: TGTGCCACACACAAGGGGGGATCCGGCTACACCTTC. Its protein is CATHKGGSGYTF. The chain uses TRBV4-2 and TRBJ1-2; a weak D match, TRBD1 (6 bases). The V gene's germline CDR1 is LGHNA and CDR2 YNFKEQ. The ends were cut back, 10 bases at V and 8 bases at J, with 17 bases in the middle. CDR3 length: 12 residues.

The chain links TRBV12-3 or TRBV12-4 to TRBJ1-6; TRBD1 matches at 9 bases. This CDR3 is built from 15 residues. Losses at the gene ends were 5 bases for V and 5 bases for J; bases not matched to a gene: 4. DNA of the CDR3: TGTGCCAGCAGTCCGGACAGGGGCAATAATTCACCCCTCCACTTT. It encodes CASSPDRGNNSPLHF.

This clonotype was counted a few times. This sequence joins TRBV25-1 and TRBJ1-3; D gene ambiguous. Trimming took 2 bases from V and 3 from J, leaving 11 bases between them. CDR3 length equals 15 residues. The germline V gene has CDR1 MGHDK and CDR2 SYGVNS. The CDR3 loop reads CASSEDWADGNTIYF. The CDR3 nucleotides are TGTGCCAGCAGTGAAGATTGGGCAGATGGAAACACCATATATTTT.

The J gene is TRBJ1-4, the V gene TRBV3-1; TRBD1 might be the D (5 bases). Between the trimmed V and J ends, which lost 1 base and 0 bases, there was a span of 6 bases. Germline V CDR1 and CDR2: LGHDT, YNNKEL (reference sequence). The CDR3 contains 15 residues. The CDR3 DNA sequence: TGTGCCAGCAGCCAAGGGGGGGCAACTAATGAAAAACTGTTTTTT. It translates to CASSQGGATNEKLFF.

The chain uses TRBV20-1 and TRBJ1-4; no clear D. The CDR3 is made up of 13 amino acids. Germline V gene data show CDR1 as DFQATT and CDR2 as SNEGSKA (reference sequence). Deletions cut 2 bases from V and 8 bases from J, with 12 bases between. The CDR3 DNA is TGCAGTGCTAGAAGGCAGTCGGGCGAAAAACTGTTTTTT. It codes for CSARRQSGEKLFF.